This T cell receptor (beta chain) derives from a study of T cell clonotyping in hematopoietic cell transplantation (dated by TCRdb to the early 2020s). General notes on the study: In the study, 150 or so blood samples were gathered from 35 consecutive transplant recipients and their related donors. Patients were recruited between September 2015 and January 2017 and followed until late 2020 or death.

In light of the paper, this sample's time point label describes: 100 days after allo-HCT. Blood from recipients was drawn about 28 days before transplant and again at days 30, 100 and 180 after transplant. Using Nuclei Lysis Solution, genomic DNA was extracted from unfractionated peripheral blood mononuclear cells that were either fresh or cryopreserved. As concerns this clone: There is no known antigen for this receptor. Nothing much larger sits one base from this clone, and base qualities are not available.

The CDR3 runs 15 amino acids, cysteine and phenylalanine included. The sequence is cut down to CDR3 DNA, 45 bases in frame from base 1. The immunoSEQ assay, a bias-controlled multiplex PCR with V- and J-specific primers, was used to amplify TCR beta CDR3 regions from genomic DNA. A second PCR step added a proprietary barcode and Illumina adapter sequences to the CDR3 amplicons. CDR3 libraries were sequenced on an Illumina MiSeq instrument. Turning to the authors' computational methods: Export and quality control were performed with immunoSEQ Analyzer 3.0, and downstream analyses were performed with R Bioconductor and Immunarch. Only productive rearrangements in the normalized downsampled data set went into calculating the repertoire metrics. Clonotypes larger than 5 templates in the normalized cohort were defined as pathologically expanded. Repertoire diversity was measured with the Inverse Simpson Index. CMV-specificity analyses were carried out on the non-normalized data set to capture all clonotypes. Sourced from immuneACCESS, this table was stored by TCRdb with only in-frame sequences that have V and J called. A share of the clones is absent; for the studies checked, an unresolved V gene accounts for under half, and the remainder has no known explanation. V and J calls and clone size are those listed in that table; D and trimming were worked out from the DNA. The sample table records some 30,000 clones; 92% of these occur just once. The top ten clonotypes cover around 11% of the sample.

Study-wide conclusions, independent of this receptor: Inverse Simpson Index values from donors and from recipients before transplant predicted broader TCR repertoire diversity after transplant. The sample size was limited, and CD4 and CD8 repertoire contributions could not be separated because cells were not sorted. Just a small fraction of recipient repertoires overlapped with donor repertoires, and more than 97% appeared de novo at the given depth. After transplant, TCR diversity in recipients dropped, and pathologically expanded clonotypes climbed progressively between day 30 and day 180.

The chain couples TRBV12-2 to TRBJ1-2. TRBV12-2 is a pseudogene locus. Sequencing used PBMCs, obtained 100 days after allogeneic stem cell transplant. The TCR was taken from a female patient aged 50-59 years who had an allogeneic stem cell transplant from a related donor, so the T cells may come from the graft donor. Some clones in this sample may be carry-over from other donors' samples. The DNA is as follows: TGTGCAAGTCGCTTATTTACGGGGGCGCCGTCGGGCTACACCTTC. It codes for CASRLFTGAPSGYTF.